This T cell receptor (beta chain) was identified in a study of OX40 agonist ivuxolimab in advanced cancers. Study-level background: Of mixed ages from about 20 to 90 and averaging about 56 years, the group was almost 85% male.

The table came from immunoSEQ multiplex PCR; TCRdb's copy has only in-frame clones and leaves some out. The table lists about 9,500 clones, 66% of them singletons. The CDR3 length is 15 residues. From germline, CDR1 is LNHDA and CDR2 SQIVND (reference sequence). Trimming removed 3 bases from V and 4 bases from J; junction bases left unmatched: 6. The V and J genes are TRBV19 and TRBJ2-7; 10 bases are shared with TRBD1. The receptor was isolated from an adult with an advanced solid tumor such as melanoma, head and neck, liver or kidney cancer. The starting material was CD4+ or CD8+ T cells sorted from blood, obtained in a trial of the OX40 agonist ivuxolimab. CDR3 region: CASSMFRDRGYEQYF. As DNA, the CDR3 is TGTGCCAGTAGTATGTTCCGGGACAGGGGATACGAGCAGTACTTC.